This T cell receptor (beta chain) was profiled in a study of blood T cells in healthy people across ages (dated by TCRdb to about 2015). Regarding the study in general: In model experiments, roughly one uniquely barcoded TCR beta cDNA molecule per two T cells was captured by template switching. To track age-related changes in TCR beta repertoire diversity, the study relied on deep sequencing normalized with unique cDNA molecular identifiers. Four age groups were formed from the donors: young (average 16 years), middle-aged (approximately 40), aged (about 62) and long-lived (around 80). Two additional independent replicas of 1 million unique cDNA reads from the same blood draw were analyzed for two donors (one aged 18 to 30 and one aged 80 or older). Results and caveats for the whole study, not just this receptor: Donor CMV infection status was unknown, potentially confounding age-related changes in expanded clonotypes. Observed TCR beta diversity per million T cells fell roughly linearly with age, and a significant reduction was already apparent by age approximately 41. Conclusive comparison of naive and antigen-experienced compartments was prevented by the profiling of bulk unsorted PBMCs. Compared with the aged group, more naive CD4+ T cells, fewer expanded clones and increased TCR diversity were shown by the long-lived group, suggesting age selection. The percentage of naive T cells measured by flow cytometry correlated strongly with observed TCR beta diversity. Estimates of total diversity from one million sequenced T cells were regarded as lower bounds and underestimates.

Counted from cysteine to phenylalanine, this CDR3 has 15 amino acids. Just CDR3 DNA is preserved here, 45 bases in frame from base 1. V has 0 bases trimmed and J has 7 bases trimmed; junction bases matching no gene number 6. For CDR1 and CDR2, the germline V gene lists MNHEY and SVGAGI. This clonotype was picked up many times. Its antigen is unknown. Base qualities were left out, and no much larger clone turns up one base away. The library was obtained by 5' RACE. Instrument on record: Illumina HiSeq 2500. A second PCR of roughly 6 to 11 cycles was run with a J-beta primer mix and a sample-barcoded 5' primer. A unique molecular identifier was introduced onto each TCR beta cDNA molecule by a template-switch 5' adaptor carrying 12 random nucleotides. Each sample yielded at least 2.5 million CDR3-containing paired-end reads. All of the RNA was converted into first-strand cDNA using the Mint cDNA synthesis kit, with a TRBC-specific oligonucleotide serving as the primer. After uracil-DNA glycosylase treatment, a first 18-cycle PCR used universal primers M1SS and BC2_uni_R on all cDNA. In the original analysis: For normalization, 1 million high-quality reads, each with a distinct molecular identifier, were randomly selected from each sample. Instead of being binned into consensus sequences, reads that shared molecular identifiers were thrown out. CDR3 identification, clonotype clustering and error correction used MiTCR with a Q25 quality threshold and the strictest error-elimination algorithm. Lower-bound total TCR beta diversity was estimated with a nonparametric unseen species model using Euler transformation. TCRdb reworked the public reads: Q25 trimming with fastp, MiXCR clone assembly, productive beta chains retained. Every distinct CDR3 protein forms one entry, paired with its most common genes and DNA. The V and J calls and clone size come from TCRdb's table, not from the authors' own analysis. Recorded for this sample are 750,000 to 950,000 distinct CDR3 sequences; roughly 26% of them occurred a single time. Of the sample, over 2.5% is held by the ten largest clones.

Systemically healthy Caucasian individuals from Russia, some 38 in total and aged roughly 6 to 100 years, were included as donors. Each donor gave ten milliliters of peripheral blood, drawn into EDTA-treated Vacutainer tubes. Ficoll-Paque density-gradient centrifugation was used to isolate PBMCs, with at least 6.5 million per sample. Trizol reagent was used to extract total RNA from PBMCs, with at least 6 micrograms per sample. The percentages of naive CD45RAhigh/CD27high T cells were determined by flow cytometry on a PBMC aliquot from every donor. These same records also appear under a second study, on T cells of mothers and their children. The second publication reports: Nine systemically healthy Caucasian individuals served as donors, namely three mothers together with their six children. cDNA synthesis used all of the extracted RNA, with 1.5 ug of RNA in each 15 ul reaction. In the second PCR, sample barcodes and 2-4 random nucleotides were introduced via the M1S primer. Each mother yielded over 9.5 million TCR beta CDR3 reads and each child about 3 million reads. Thymic selection similarly shapes TCR recombination output in related and unrelated pairs, with minor effect from inherited differences. Normalized repertoire overlap was always slightly but never significantly higher in related than unrelated mother-child pairs. Persistent microchimeric T cell clones were not detected, at a sensitivity of about 99 clones per million clonotypes. In the study, deep NGS was used to compare the TCR beta repertoires of mothers and children, and features distinguishing related mother-child pairs from unrelated individuals were sought. On average, the children were around 11 +/- 4 years old, while the mothers were approximately 41 +/- 4 years old. After adapters were ligated using NEBNext reagents, the libraries underwent 100+100 nt paired-end sequencing on an Illumina HiSeq 2000. To prevent cross-contamination, the mother and child libraries were prepared a month apart and were sequenced in separate runs. For each donor, between about 500,000 and 2,200,000 distinct TCR beta clonotypes were identified. Naive TCR beta clonotypes were estimated from low-frequency clonotypes matched to each donor's FACS-determined naive share, without sorting.

Sequencing was done on a sample of blood. The receptor was derived from a boy aged 5-17 years in good health. This chain is built from TRBV6-5 and TRBJ2-4, and 7 junction bases match TRBD1. The sequence in DNA is TGTGCCAGCAGTTACTCGAAACAGGGGAGTAACATTCAGTACTTC. Translated, it reads CASSYSKQGSNIQYF.